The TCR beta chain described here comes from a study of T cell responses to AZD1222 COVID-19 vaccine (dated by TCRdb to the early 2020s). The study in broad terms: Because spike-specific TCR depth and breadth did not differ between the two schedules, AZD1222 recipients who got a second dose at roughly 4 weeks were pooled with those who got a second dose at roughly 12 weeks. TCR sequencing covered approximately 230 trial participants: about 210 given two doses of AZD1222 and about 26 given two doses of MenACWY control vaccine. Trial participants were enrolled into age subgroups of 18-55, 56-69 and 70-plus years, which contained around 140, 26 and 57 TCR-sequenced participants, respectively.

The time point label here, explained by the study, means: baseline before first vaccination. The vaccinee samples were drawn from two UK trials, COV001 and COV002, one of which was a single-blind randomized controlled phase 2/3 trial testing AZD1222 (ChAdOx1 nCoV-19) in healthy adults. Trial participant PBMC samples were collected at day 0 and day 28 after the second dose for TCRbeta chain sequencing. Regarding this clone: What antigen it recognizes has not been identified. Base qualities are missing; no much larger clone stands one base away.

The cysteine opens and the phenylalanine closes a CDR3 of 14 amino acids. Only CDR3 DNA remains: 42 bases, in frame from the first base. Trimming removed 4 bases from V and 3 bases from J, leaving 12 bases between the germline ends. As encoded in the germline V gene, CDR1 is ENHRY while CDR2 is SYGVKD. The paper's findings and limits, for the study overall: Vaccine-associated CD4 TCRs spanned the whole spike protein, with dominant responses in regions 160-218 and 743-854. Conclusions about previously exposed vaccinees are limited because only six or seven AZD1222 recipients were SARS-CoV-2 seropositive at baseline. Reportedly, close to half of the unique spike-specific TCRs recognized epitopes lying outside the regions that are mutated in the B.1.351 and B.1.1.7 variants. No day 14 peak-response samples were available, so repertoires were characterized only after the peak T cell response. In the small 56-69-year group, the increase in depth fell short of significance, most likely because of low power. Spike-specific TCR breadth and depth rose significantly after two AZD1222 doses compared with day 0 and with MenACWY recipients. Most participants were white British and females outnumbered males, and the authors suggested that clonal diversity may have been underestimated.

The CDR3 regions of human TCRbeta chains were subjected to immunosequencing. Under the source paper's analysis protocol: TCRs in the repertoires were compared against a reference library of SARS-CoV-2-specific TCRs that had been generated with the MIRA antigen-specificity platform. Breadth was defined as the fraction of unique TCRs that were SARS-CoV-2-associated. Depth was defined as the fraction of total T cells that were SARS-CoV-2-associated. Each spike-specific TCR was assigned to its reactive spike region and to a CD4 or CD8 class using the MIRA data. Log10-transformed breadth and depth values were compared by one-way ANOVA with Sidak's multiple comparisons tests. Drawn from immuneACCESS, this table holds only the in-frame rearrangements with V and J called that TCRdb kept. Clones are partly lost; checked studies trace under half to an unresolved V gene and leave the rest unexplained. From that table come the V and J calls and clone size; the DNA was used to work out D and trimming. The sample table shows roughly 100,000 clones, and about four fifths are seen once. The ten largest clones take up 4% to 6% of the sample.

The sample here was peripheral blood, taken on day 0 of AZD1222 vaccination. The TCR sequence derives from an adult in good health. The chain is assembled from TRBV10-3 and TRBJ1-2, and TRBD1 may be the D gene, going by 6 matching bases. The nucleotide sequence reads TGTGCCATCAGTGCCCTATCAGGGGACTATGGCTACACCTTC. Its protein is CAISALSGDYGYTF.